These 14 T cell receptor beta chains came from one sample sequenced in a study of resident and recirculating memory T cells in vitiligo. Data came from immunoSEQ multiplex PCR; TCRdb stores just in-frame clones and leaves some out. The table includes 60,000 to 80,000 clones, just over 90% detected once. Source material: blood. Receptor source: a male donor with vitiligo.

This clone was seen only once. The CDR3 bases are TGTGCCAGCAGCCCAGCATCAGGGGGCTCGTGGTCCTACGAGCAGTACTTC. It is translated as CASSPASGGSWSYEQYF. V is TRBV11-2 and J is TRBJ2-7, with TRBD1 matching over 8 bases. Germline V gene data show CDR1 as SGHAT and CDR2 as FQNNGV. The CDR3 consists of 17 residues. J was trimmed by 1 base and V by 5 bases; bases with no gene match: 13.

This clone was detected only once. In DNA form, the CDR3 reads TGTGCCATCCAGCACGGACAGGTATACAATGAGCAGTTCTTC. Residues: CAIQHGQVYNEQFF. V gene TRBV10-3 combines with J gene TRBJ2-1; 7 bases line up with TRBD1. Per the germline V gene, CDR1 is ENHRY and CDR2 is SYGVKD. CDR3 size: 14 residues. V shed 8 bases, J shed 4 bases, and the junction held 8 bases outside the gene matches.

The V and J genes are TRBV5-6 and TRBJ2-3; a weak D match, TRBD2 (5 bases). The V and J ends lost 0 bases and 10 bases respectively, with 12 bases between them. The germline CDR1 and CDR2 sequences are SGHDT and YYEEEE. The CDR3 has 13 amino acids. In DNA form, the CDR3 reads TGTGCCAGCAGCTTGGAGAGGCTAGCTCCGCAGTATTTT. It specifies CASSLERLAPQYF.

This chain connects TRBV10-3 to TRBJ1-6; D not resolved. Germline CDR1 and CDR2: ENHRY and SYGVKD. This CDR3 spans 15 amino acids. V was pared by 0 bases and J by 0 bases, with 3 bases between. CDR3 DNA: TGTGCCATCAGTGAGTCCGGCTCCTATAATTCACCCCTCCACTTT. Translation gives CAISESGSYNSPLHF.

V is TRBV7-7 and J is TRBJ2-5, with 11 bases that match TRBD2. Trimming cost V 5 bases and J 5 bases; bases outside gene matches: 7. The CDR3 consists of 15 residues. CDR1 and CDR2 from the germline V gene are SSHAT and FNYEAQ (reference sequence). This CDR3 reads CASSRLAGFRETQYF. The CDR3 DNA reads as TGTGCCAGCAGCAGACTAGCGGGGTTCAGGGAGACCCAGTACTTC.

This chain links TRBV7-2 with TRBJ2-1; TRBD1 might be the D (5 bases). Trimming cost V 4 bases and J 7 bases, with 11 bases left between them. The CDR3 length is 13 residues. Germline CDR1 and CDR2: SGHTA and FQGNSA. The CDR3 DNA is TGTGCCAGCAGCTCGCAGGGATGGAATGAGCAGTTCTTC. Protein sequence: CASSSQGWNEQFF.

The chain links TRBV11-2 to TRBJ1-3, with 7 positions matching TRBD1. Germline CDR1 is SGHAT and CDR2 is FQNNGV. Germline trimming cut 1 base from V and 0 bases from J; bases unmatched to any gene: 3. CDR3 length: 16 residues. DNA of the CDR3: TGTGCCAGCAGCTTAGGCCAGGGGGTCTCTGGAAACACCATATATTTT. Translating it yields CASSLGQGVSGNTIYF.

The gene calls are TRBV19 and TRBJ2-7; tentatively, D is TRBD2 (7 bases). The germline CDR1 and CDR2 sequences are LNHDA and SQIVND (reference sequence). Trimming took 3 bases from V and 6 from J, leaving 12 bases between them. The CDR3 is 13 residues long. CDR3 amino acids: CASSIRGAGEQYF. In nucleotides, the CDR3 is TGTGCCAGTAGTATTCGGGGGGCAGGCGAGCAGTACTTC.

The J gene is TRBJ2-5, the V gene TRBV6-6, with D possibly being TRBD1 (6 bases). The CDR3 is 15 amino acids. CDR1 is MNHNY and CDR2 is SVGAGI in the germline V gene (reference sequence). V was shortened by 6 bases and J by 1 base, with 15 bases between the two germline ends. The CDR3, as DNA: TGTGCCAGCAGCCAACAAGGACAGAGCCAAGAGACCCAGTACTTC. It is translated as CASSQQGQSQETQYF.

About this clone itself: Other DNA sequences in this specimen translate into the identical CDR3. The chain uses TRBV4-2 and TRBJ2-3, with 12 bases that match TRBD2. The CDR3 is 16 amino acids. Germline CDR1 is LGHNA and CDR2 is YNFKEQ. The V gene end was trimmed by 0 bases and the J gene end by 3 bases; junction bases not matched to a gene: 1. Here the CDR3 DNA reads TGTGCCAGCAGCCAAGATCTAGCGGGGGGGACAGATACGCAGTATTTT. It encodes CASSQDLAGGTDTQYF.

The chain is built from TRBV21-1 and TRBJ2-7; no DNA check was done on the table's D call, TRBD2. TRBV21-1 is assigned pseudogene status. The CDR3 runs to 15 residues. The CDR3 nucleotides read TGTGCCAGCAGATTAGCCCTACACGTGTTAGACGAGCAGTACTTC. It specifies CASRLALHVLDEQYF.

The J gene is TRBJ1-4, the V gene TRBV10-1; no definite D call. Germline CDR1 and CDR2: WNHNN and SYGVQD (reference sequence). The ends were cut back, 6 bases at V and 11 bases at J, with 22 bases in the middle. CDR3 length: 15 amino acids. CDR3 nucleotide sequence: TGCGCCAGCAGGGACTACACGAAGAGAGAGTGGAAACTGTTTTTT. Translated, it gives CASRDYTKREWKLFF.

V usage is TRBV28 and J usage is TRBJ1-4; D may be TRBD1 (6 bases). The CDR3 has 15 amino acids. Trimming removed 7 bases from V and 3 bases from J, with 15 bases in between. The germline CDR1 and CDR2 sequences are MDHEN and SYDVKM. This CDR3 is CASTDRTESNEKLFF. Written as DNA, the CDR3 is TGTGCCAGCACGGACCGGACAGAGTCTAATGAAAAACTGTTTTTT.

This clone is a singleton in its sample. The chain couples TRBV19 to TRBJ2-4; D is perhaps TRBD1 (5 bases). The germline V gene encodes CDR1 LNHDA and CDR2 SQIVND (reference sequence). V lost 5 bases and J lost 2, with 16 bases in between. The CDR3 consists of 16 residues. The CDR3 DNA reads as TGTGCCAGTAGTCTTACAGGTGCCTTTACCAAAAACATTCAGTACTTC. Translation gives CASSLTGAFTKNIQYF.